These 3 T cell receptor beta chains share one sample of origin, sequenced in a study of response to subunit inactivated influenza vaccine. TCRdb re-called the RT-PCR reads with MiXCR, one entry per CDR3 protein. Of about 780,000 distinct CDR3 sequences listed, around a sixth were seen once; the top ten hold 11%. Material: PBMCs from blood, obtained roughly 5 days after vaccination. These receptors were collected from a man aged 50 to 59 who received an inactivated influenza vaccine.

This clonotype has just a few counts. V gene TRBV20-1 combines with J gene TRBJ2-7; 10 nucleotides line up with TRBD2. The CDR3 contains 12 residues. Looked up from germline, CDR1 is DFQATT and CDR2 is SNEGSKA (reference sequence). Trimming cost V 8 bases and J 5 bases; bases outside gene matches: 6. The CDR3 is CSPGTSVHEQYF. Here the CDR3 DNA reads TGCAGTCCCGGGACTAGCGTCCACGAGCAGTACTTC.

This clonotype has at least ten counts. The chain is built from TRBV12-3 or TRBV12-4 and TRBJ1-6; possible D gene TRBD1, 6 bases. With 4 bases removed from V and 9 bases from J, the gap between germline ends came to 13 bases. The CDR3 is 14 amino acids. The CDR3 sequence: CASSWGTDSSPLHF. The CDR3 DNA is TGTGCCAGCAGTTGGGGGACGGACAGTTCACCCCTCCACTTT.

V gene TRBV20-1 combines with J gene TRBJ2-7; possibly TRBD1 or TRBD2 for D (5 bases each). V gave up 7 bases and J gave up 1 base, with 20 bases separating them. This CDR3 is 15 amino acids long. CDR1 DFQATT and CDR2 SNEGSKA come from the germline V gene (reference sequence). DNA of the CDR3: TGCAGTGTCCGTTTCCCCGATGGGGGATCCTACGAGCAGTACTTC. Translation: CSVRFPDGGSYEQYF.